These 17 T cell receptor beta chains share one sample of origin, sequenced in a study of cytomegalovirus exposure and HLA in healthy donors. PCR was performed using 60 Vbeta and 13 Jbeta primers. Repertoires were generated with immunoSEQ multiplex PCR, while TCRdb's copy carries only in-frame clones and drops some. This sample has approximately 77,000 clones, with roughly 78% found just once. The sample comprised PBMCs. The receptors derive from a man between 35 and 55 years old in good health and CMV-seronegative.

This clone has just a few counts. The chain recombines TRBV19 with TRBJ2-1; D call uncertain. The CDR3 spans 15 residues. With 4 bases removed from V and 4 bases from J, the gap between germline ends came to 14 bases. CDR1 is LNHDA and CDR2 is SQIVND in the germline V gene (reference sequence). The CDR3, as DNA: TGTGCCAGTAGTAGGGCTCATCGCCGATACAATGAGCAGTTCTTC. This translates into CASSRAHRRYNEQFF.

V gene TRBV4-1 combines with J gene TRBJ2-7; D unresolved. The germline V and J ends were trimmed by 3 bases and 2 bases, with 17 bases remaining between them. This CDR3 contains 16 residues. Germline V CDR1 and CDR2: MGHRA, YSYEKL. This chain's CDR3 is CASSHVSSVVAYEQYF. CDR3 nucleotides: TGCGCCAGCAGCCACGTCTCGAGCGTAGTCGCCTACGAGCAGTACTTC.

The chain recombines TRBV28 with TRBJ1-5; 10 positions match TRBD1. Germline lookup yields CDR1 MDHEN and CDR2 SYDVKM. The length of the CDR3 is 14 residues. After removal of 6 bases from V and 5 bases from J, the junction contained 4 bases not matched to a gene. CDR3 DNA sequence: TGTGCCAGCAGCAGACAGGGGGCCTATCAGCCCCAGCATTTT. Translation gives CASSRQGAYQPQHF.

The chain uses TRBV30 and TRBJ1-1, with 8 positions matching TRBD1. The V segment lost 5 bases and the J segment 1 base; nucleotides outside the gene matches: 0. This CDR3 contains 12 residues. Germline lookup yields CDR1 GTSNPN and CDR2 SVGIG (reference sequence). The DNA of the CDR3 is TGTGCCTGGGGGACAGGGAACACTGAAGCTTTCTTT. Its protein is CAWGTGNTEAFF. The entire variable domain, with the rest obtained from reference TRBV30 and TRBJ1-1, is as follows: SQTIHQWPATLVQPVGSPLSLECTVEGTSNPNLYWYRQAAGRGLQLLFYSVGIGQISSEVPQNLSASRPQDRQFILSSKKLLLSDSGFYLCAWGTGNTEAFFGQGTRLTVV.

CDR3: CASSYSVQDSQNTEAFF. CDR3 coding DNA: TGTGCCAGCAGCTACTCCGTCCAAGACAGCCAGAACACTGAAGCTTTCTTT. The chain employs TRBV7-9 and TRBJ1-1; TRBD1 might be the D (5 bases). This CDR3 has 17 residues. The V gene lost 4 bases and the J gene lost 1 base, with 19 bases spanning the gap. CDR1 SEHNR and CDR2 FQNEAQ come from the germline V gene (reference sequence).

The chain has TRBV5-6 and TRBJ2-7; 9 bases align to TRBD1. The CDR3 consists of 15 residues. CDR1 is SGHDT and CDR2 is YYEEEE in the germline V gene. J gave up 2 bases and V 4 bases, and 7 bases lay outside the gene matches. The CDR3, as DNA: TGTGCCAGCAGCATACGGGACAGGGCCGCCTACGAGCAGTACTTC. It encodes CASSIRDRAAYEQYF. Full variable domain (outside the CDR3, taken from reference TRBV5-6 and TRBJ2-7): DAGVTQSPTHLIKTRGQQVTLRCSPKSGHDTVSWYQQALGQGPQFIFQYYEEEERQRGNFPDRFSGHQFPNYSSELNVNALLLGDSALYLCASSIRDRAAYEQYFGPGTRLTVT.

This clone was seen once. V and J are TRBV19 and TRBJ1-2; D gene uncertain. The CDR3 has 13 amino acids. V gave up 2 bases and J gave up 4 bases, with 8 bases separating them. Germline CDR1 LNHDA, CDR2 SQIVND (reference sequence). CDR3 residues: CASSIRQAYGYTF. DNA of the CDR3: TGTGCCAGTAGTATACGGCAGGCCTATGGCTACACCTTC.

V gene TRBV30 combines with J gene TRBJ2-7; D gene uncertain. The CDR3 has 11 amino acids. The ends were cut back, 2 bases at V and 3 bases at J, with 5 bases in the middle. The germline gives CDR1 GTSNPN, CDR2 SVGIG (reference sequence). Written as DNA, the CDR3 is TGTGCCTGGAGTCCCAGCTACGAGCAGTACTTC. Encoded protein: CAWSPSYEQYF.

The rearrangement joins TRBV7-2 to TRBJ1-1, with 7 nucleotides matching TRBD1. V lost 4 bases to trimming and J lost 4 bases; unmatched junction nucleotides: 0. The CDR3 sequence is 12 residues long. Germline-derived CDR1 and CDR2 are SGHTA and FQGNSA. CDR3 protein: CASSYRGTEAFF. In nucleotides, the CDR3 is TGTGCCAGCAGCTACAGGGGCACTGAAGCTTTCTTT.

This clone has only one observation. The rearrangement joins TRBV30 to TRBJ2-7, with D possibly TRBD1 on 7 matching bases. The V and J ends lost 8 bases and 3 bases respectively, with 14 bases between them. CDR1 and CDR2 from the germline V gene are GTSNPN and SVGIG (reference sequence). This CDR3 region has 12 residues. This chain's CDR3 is CAGGTDSYEQYF. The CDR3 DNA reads TGTGCCGGAGGGACAGACAGCTACGAGCAGTACTTC.

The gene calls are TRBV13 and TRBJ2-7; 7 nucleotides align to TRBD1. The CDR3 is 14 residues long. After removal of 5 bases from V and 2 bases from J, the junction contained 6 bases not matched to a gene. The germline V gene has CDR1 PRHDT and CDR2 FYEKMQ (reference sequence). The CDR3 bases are TGTGCCAGCAGCAACCGGGACAGTACCTACGAGCAGTACTTC. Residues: CASSNRDSTYEQYF.

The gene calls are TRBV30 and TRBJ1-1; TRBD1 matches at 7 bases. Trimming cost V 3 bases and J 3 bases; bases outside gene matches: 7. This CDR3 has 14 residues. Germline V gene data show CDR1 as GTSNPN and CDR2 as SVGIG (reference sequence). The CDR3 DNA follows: TGTGCCTGGAGCCTTACAGGGGCGTACACTGAAGCTTTCTTT. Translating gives CAWSLTGAYTEAFF. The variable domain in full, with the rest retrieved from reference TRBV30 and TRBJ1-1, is SQTIHQWPATLVQPVGSPLSLECTVEGTSNPNLYWYRQAAGRGLQLLFYSVGIGQISSEVPQNLSASRPQDRQFILSSKKLLLSDSGFYLCAWSLTGAYTEAFFGQGTRLTVV.

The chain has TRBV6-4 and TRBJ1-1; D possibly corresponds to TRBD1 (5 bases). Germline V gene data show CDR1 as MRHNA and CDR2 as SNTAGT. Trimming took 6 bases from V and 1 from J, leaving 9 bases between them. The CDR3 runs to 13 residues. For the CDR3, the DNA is TGTGCCAGCAGACTCGACAGGAACACTGAAGCTTTCTTT. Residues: CASRLDRNTEAFF.

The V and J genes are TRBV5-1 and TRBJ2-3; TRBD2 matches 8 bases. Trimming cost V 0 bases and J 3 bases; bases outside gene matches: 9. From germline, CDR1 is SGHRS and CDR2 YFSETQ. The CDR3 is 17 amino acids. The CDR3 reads CASSLARVGGRTDTQYF. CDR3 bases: TGCGCCAGCAGCTTGGCCCGGGTGGGCGGGAGGACAGATACGCAGTATTTT.

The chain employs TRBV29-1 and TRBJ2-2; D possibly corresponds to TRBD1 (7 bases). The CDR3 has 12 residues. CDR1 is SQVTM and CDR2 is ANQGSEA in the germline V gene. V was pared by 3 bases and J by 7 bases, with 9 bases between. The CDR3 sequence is CSVEQGGGELFF. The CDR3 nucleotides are TGCAGCGTTGAGCAGGGGGGCGGGGAGCTGTTTTTT.

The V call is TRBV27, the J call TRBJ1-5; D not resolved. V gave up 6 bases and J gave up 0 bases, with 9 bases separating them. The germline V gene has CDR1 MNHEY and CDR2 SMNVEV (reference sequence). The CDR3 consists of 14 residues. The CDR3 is CASRRGYSNQPQHF. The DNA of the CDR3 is TGTGCCAGCAGGCGGGGATATAGCAATCAGCCCCAGCATTTT.

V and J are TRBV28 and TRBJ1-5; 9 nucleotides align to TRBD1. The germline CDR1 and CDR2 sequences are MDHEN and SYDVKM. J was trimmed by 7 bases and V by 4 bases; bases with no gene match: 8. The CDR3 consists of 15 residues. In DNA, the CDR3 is TGTGCCAGCAGTTGGGGACAGGGAGGATGGCAGCCCCAGCATTTT. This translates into CASSWGQGGWQPQHF.